The 8 T cell receptor beta chains reported below all come from one sample, sequenced in a study of T cells after yellow fever vaccination. TCRdb reprocessed the 5' RACE reads via MiXCR and lists one record per CDR3 protein. The sample has around 63,000 distinct CDR3 sequences; 7.4% are singletons. The sequenced sample was CD8+ T cells sorted from PBMCs, obtained 15 days after the yellow fever booster vaccination. The receptors originated from a man in his thirties or forties who received the YFV17D yellow fever vaccine.

This clonotype was recorded many times. The J gene is TRBJ1-1, the V gene TRBV20-1; D is uncertain. Germline V CDR1 and CDR2: DFQATT, SNEGSKA (reference sequence). V dropped 2 bases and J dropped 6 bases, with 16 bases sitting between them. CDR3 size: 14 residues. CDR3 protein: CSARKAPGIAEAFF. CDR3 nucleotides: TGCAGTGCTAGAAAGGCCCCCGGGATTGCTGAAGCTTTCTTT.

This clonotype appeared many times. This chain links TRBV7-9 with TRBJ2-3; TRBD1 is a possible D gene (6 bases). CDR1 SEHNR and CDR2 FQNEAQ come from the germline V gene (reference sequence). V was cut by 4 bases and J by 6 bases, with 14 bases left in between. The CDR3 length is 14 residues. CDR3 bases: TGTGCCAGCAGCTCGAAAGGGGGTTGGGATACGCAGTATTTT. It specifies CASSSKGGWDTQYF.

This clonotype was detected ten times or more. The J gene is TRBJ2-3, the V gene TRBV30; D possibly corresponds to TRBD2 (5 bases). Germline V gene sequence: CDR1 GTSNPN, CDR2 SVGIG (reference sequence). CDR3 length equals 13 residues. The V end lost 1 base, the J end lost 2 bases, and 7 bases lay between the germline ends. CDR3 sequence reads: CAWSGGNTDTQYF. The CDR3 nucleotides are TGTGCCTGGAGTGGAGGGAACACAGATACGCAGTATTTT.

On this clonotype itself: This could be a read error, since a much larger clone is one nucleotide away. The chain couples TRBV3-1 to TRBJ2-1; 12 bases are a match to TRBD2. V trimming: 4 bases; J trimming: 8 bases; junction bases outside the gene matches: 9. CDR3 length equals 16 residues. Germline V lookup: CDR1 LGHDT, CDR2 YNNKEL (reference sequence). The CDR3 bases are TGTGCCAGCAGCCCGGTGGGACTAGCGGGTGACGATGAGCAGTTCTTC. The encoded protein is CASSPVGLAGDDEQFF.

This clonotype was seen a few times. The V call is TRBV4-3, the J call TRBJ2-2; TRBD2 matches 11 bases. The CDR3 runs to 16 residues. Trimming at V came to 1 base and at J to 7 bases, leaving 5 bases not matched to a gene. Germline values: CDR1 LGHNA, CDR2 YSLEER. The CDR3 DNA follows: TGCGCCAGCAGCCAAGTAGCGGGAGGGCCGGGCGGGGAGCTGTTTTTT. Its protein product is CASSQVAGGPGGELFF.

This clonotype was found many times. V is TRBV24-1 and J is TRBJ2-3; D call uncertain. V was shortened by 3 bases and J by 5 bases, with 5 bases between the two germline ends. From germline, CDR1 is KGHDR and CDR2 SFDVKD. This CDR3 comprises 12 residues. The CDR3 is CATSDAGDTQYF. CDR3 sequence (DNA): TGTGCCACCAGTGATGCTGGAGATACGCAGTATTTT.

This clonotype was seen only a few times. The chain uses TRBV4-3 and TRBJ2-1, with D perhaps TRBD2 (6 bases). Per germline, CDR1 LGHNA and CDR2 YSLEER. This CDR3 spans 14 amino acids. V lost 3 bases, J lost 5 bases, and 11 bases lay in between. The CDR3 here is CASSQRGLHNEQFF. The CDR3 DNA sequence: TGCGCCAGCAGCCAGCGCGGACTACACAATGAGCAGTTCTTC.

The sample holds many counts of this clonotype. The V gene is TRBV7-2, the J gene TRBJ2-1; 12 bases match TRBD2. Trimming at V came to 4 bases and at J to 3 bases, leaving 4 bases not matched to a gene. This CDR3 region has 16 residues. Germline V gene sequence: CDR1 SGHTA, CDR2 FQGNSA. The CDR3 coding sequence is TGTGCCAGCAGCTCCAGGACTAGCGGGGACTACAATGAGCAGTTCTTC. It codes for CASSSRTSGDYNEQFF.